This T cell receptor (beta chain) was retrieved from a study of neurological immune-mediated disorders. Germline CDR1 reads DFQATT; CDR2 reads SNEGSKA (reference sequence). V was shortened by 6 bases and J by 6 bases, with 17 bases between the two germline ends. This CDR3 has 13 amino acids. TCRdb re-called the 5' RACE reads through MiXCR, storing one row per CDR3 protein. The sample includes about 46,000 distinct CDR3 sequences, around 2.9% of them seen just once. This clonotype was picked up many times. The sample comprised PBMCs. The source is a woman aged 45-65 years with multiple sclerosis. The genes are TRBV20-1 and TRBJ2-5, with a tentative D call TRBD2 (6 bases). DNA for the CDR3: TGCAGTGCCAATCTCCCGGGGGTAAAGACCCAGTACTTC. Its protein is CSANLPGVKTQYF.